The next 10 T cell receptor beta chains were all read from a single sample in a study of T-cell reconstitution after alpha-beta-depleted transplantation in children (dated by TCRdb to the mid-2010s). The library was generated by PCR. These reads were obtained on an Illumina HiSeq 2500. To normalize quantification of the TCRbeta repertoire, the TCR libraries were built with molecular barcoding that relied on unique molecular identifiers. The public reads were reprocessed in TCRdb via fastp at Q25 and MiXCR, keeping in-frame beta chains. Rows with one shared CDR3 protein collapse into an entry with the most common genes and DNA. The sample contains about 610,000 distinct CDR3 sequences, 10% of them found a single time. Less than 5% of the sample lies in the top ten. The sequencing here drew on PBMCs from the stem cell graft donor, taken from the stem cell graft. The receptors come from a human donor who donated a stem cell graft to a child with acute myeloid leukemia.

The CDR3 coding sequence is TGTGCCAGCAGCTGGGGGACGACTGCACCCCTCCACTTT. Translation gives CASSWGTTAPLHF. This chain joins TRBV5-6 and TRBJ1-6, with D perhaps matching TRBD1 (5 bases). Germline assignment: CDR1 SGHDT and CDR2 YYEEEE. Trimming removed 3 bases from V and 11 bases from J, with 12 bases in between. CDR3 length: 13 amino acids.

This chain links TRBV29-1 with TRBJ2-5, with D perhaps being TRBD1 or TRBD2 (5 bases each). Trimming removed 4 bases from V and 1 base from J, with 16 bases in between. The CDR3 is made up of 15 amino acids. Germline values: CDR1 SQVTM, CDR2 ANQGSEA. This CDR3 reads CSVAISGSPQETQYF. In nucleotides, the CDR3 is TGCAGCGTTGCTATTTCAGGGAGCCCCCAAGAGACCCAGTACTTC.

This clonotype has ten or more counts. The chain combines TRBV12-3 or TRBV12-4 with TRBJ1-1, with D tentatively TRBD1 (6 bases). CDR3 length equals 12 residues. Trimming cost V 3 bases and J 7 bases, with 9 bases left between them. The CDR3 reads CASSFRTVEAFF. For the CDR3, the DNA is TGTGCCAGCAGTTTCAGGACAGTTGAAGCTTTCTTT.

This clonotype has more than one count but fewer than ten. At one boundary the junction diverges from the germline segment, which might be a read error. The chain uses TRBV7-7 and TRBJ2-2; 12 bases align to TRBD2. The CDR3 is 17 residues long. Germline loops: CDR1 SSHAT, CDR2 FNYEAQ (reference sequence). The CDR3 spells CASSQLAGGWDTGELFF. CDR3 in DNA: TGTGCTAGCAGCCAGCTAGCGGGAGGGTGGGACACCGGGGAGCTGTTTTTT.

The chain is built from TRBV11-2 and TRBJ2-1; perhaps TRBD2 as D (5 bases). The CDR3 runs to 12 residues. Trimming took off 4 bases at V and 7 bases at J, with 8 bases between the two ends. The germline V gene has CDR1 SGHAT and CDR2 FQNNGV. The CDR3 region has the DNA TGTGCCAGCAGCTCACTAGTTAATGAGCAGTTCTTC. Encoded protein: CASSSLVNEQFF.

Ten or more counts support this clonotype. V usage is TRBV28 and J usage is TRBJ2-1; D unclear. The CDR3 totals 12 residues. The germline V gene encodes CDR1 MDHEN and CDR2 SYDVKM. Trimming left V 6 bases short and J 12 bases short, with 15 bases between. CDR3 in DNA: TGTGCCAGCAGCACCCCGGGCGTTTGGCAGTTCTTC. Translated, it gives CASSTPGVWQFF.

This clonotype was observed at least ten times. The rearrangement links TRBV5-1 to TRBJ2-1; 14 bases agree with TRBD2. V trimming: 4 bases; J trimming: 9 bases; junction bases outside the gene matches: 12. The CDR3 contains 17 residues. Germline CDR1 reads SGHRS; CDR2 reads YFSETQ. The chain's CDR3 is CASSKGTSGSWVREQFF. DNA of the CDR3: TGCGCCAGCAGCAAAGGGACTAGCGGGAGCTGGGTCCGTGAGCAGTTCTTC.

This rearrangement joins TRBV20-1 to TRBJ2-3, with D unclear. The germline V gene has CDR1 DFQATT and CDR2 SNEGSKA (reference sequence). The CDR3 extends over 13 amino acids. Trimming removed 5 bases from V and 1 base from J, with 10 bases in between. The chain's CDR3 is CSAPDPGTDTQYF. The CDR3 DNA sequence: TGCAGTGCTCCCGATCCGGGCACAGATACGCAGTATTTT.

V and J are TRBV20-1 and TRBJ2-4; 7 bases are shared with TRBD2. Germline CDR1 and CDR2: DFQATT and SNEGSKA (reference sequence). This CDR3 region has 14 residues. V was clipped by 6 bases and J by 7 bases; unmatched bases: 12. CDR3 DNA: TGCAGTGCCCCCGGGGCGGGGGTCAGGAACATTCAGTACTTC. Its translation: CSAPGAGVRNIQYF.

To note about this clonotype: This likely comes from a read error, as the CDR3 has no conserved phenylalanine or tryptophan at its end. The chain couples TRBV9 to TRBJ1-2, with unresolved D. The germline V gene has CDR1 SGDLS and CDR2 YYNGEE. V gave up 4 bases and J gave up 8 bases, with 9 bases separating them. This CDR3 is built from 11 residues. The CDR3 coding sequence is TGTGCCAGCAGCTTGCTTTGGGGCTACACCTAC. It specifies CASSLLWGYTY.